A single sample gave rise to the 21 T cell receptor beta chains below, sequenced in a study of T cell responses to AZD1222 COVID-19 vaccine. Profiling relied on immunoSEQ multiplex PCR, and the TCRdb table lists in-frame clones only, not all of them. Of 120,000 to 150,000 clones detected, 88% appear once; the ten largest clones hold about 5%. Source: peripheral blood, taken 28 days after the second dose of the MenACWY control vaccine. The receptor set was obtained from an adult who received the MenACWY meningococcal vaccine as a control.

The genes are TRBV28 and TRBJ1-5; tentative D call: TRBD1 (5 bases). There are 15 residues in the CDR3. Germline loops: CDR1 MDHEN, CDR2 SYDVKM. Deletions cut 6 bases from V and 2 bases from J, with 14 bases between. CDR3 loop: CASSRIRGGNQPQHF. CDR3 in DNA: TGTGCCAGCAGCCGCATCCGGGGGGGCAATCAGCCCCAGCATTTT.

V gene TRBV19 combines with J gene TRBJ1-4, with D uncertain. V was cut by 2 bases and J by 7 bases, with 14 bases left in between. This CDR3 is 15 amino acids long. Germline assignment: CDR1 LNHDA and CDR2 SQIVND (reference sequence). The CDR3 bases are TGTGCCAGTAGTATATCGACCTCATCGGGTGAAAAACTGTTTTTT. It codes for CASSISTSSGEKLFF.

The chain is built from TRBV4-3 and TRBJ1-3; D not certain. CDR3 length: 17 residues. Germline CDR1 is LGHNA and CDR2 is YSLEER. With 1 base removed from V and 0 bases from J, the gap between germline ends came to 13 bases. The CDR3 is CASSQVPLRTSGNTIYF. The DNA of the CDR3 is TGCGCCAGCAGCCAAGTCCCGCTAAGGACCTCTGGAAACACCATATATTTT.

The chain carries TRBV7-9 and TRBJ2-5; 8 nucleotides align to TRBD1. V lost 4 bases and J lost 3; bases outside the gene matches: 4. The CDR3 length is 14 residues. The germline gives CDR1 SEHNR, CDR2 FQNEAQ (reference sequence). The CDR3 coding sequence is TGTGCCAGCAGCTCTGGGACAGGCAAAGAGACCCAGTACTTC. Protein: CASSSGTGKETQYF. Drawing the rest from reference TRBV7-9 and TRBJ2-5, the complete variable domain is DTGVSQNPRHKITKRGQNVTFRCDPISEHNRLYWYRQTLGQGPEFLTYFQNEAQLEKSRLLSDRFSAERPKGSFSTLEIQRTEQGDSAMYLCASSSGTGKETQYFGPGTRLLVL.

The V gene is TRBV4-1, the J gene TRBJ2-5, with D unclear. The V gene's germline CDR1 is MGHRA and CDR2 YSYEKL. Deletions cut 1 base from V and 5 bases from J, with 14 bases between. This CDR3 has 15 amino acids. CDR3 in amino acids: CASSQALANEETQYF. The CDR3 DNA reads TGCGCCAGCAGCCAAGCACTGGCGAACGAGGAGACCCAGTACTTC.

The CDR3 loop reads CASSLEDTEAFF. The DNA of the CDR3 is TGTGCCAGCAGTTTGGAAGACACTGAAGCTTTCTTT. V is TRBV25-1 and J is TRBJ1-1; D call uncertain. The CDR3 loop spans 12 amino acids. Trimming left V 5 bases short and J 3 bases short, with 7 bases between. CDR1 MGHDK and CDR2 SYGVNS come from the germline V gene.

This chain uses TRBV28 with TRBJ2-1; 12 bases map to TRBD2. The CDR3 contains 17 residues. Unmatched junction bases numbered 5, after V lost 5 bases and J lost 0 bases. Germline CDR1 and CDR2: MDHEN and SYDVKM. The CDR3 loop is CASSLTSGRYSYNEQFF. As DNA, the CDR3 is TGTGCCAGCAGTCTAACTAGCGGGAGGTACTCCTACAATGAGCAGTTCTTC.

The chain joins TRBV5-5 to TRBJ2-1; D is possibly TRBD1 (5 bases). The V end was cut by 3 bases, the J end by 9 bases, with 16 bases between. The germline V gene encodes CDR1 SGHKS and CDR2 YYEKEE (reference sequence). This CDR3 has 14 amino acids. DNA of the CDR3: TGTGCCAGCAGCTCCTCCCAGGGTTCGGGTGAGCAGTTCTTC. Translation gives CASSSSQGSGEQFF.

The CDR3 here is CASEDRVSGNTIYF. In DNA form, the CDR3 reads TGTGCCAGCGAAGACAGGGTATCGGGAAACACCATATATTTT. The chain recombines TRBV28 with TRBJ1-3; 7 bases agree with TRBD1. The CDR3 runs 14 residues. Per germline, CDR1 MDHEN and CDR2 SYDVKM. With 8 bases clipped from V and 4 bases from J, the junction kept 8 bases outside the gene matches. The whole variable domain, remainder taken from reference TRBV28 and TRBJ1-3, is DVKVTQSSRYLVKRTGEKVFLECVQDMDHENMFWYRQDPGLGLRLIYFSYDVKMKEKGDIPEGYSVSREKKERFSLILESASTNQTSMYLCASEDRVSGNTIYFGEGSWLTVV.

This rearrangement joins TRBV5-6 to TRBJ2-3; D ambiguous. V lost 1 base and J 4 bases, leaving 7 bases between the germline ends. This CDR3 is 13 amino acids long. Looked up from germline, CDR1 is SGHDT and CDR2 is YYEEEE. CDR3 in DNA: TGTGCCAGCAGCTTGCTCCAGTCAGATACGCAGTATTTT. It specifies CASSLLQSDTQYF. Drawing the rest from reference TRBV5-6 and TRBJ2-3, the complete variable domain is DAGVTQSPTHLIKTRGQQVTLRCSPKSGHDTVSWYQQALGQGPQFIFQYYEEEERQRGNFPDRFSGHQFPNYSSELNVNALLLGDSALYLCASSLLQSDTQYFGPGTRLTVL.

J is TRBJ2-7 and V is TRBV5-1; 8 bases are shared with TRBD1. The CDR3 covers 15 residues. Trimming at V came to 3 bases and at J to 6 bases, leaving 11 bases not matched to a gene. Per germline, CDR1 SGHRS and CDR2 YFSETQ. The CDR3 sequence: CASSWGDRQIGEQYF. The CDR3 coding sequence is TGCGCCAGCAGCTGGGGGGACAGGCAAATCGGCGAGCAGTACTTC.

CDR3 sequence (DNA): TGTGCCAGCAGTTTGGACAGGGTCTACTACAATGAGCAGTTCTTC. This codes for CASSLDRVYYNEQFF. V is TRBV2 and J is TRBJ2-1; the match to TRBD1 covers 8 bases. CDR3 length: 15 residues. V gave up 5 bases and J gave up 3 bases; unmatched junction bases: 6. The V gene's germline CDR1 is SNHLY and CDR2 FYNNEI.

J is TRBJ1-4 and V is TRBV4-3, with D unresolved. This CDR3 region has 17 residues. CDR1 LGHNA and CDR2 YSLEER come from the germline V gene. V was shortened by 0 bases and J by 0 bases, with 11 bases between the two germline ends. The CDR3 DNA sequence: TGCGCCAGCAGCCAAGAAACGGGCTTGGCAACTAATGAAAAACTGTTTTTT. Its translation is CASSQETGLATNEKLFF.

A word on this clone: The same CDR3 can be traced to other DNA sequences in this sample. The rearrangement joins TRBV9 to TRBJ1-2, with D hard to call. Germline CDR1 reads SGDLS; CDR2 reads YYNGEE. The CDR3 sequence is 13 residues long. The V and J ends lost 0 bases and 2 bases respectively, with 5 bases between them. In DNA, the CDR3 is TGTGCCAGCAGCGTAGATAGGAACTATGGCTACACCTTC. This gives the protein CASSVDRNYGYTF.

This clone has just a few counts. CDR3: CASSFQGRTGAYEQYF. Here the CDR3 DNA reads TGTGCCAGCAGCTTCCAGGGAAGGACAGGGGCCTACGAGCAGTACTTC. J is TRBJ2-7 and V is TRBV11-3; 9 positions match TRBD1. V lost 3 bases, J lost 2 bases, and 8 bases stayed unmatched. This CDR3 region has 16 residues. The germline CDR1 and CDR2 sequences are SGHNT and YENEEA.

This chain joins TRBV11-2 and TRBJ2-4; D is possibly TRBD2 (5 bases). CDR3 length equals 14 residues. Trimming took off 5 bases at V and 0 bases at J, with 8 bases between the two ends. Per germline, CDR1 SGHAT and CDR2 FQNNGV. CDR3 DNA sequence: TGTGCCAGCAGCCCGCGGGTAGCCAAAAACATTCAGTACTTC. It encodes CASSPRVAKNIQYF.

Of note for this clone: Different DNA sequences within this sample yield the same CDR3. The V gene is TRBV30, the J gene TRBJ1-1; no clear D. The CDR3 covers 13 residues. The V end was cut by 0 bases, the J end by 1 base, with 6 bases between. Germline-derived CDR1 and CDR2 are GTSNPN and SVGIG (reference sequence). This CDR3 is CAWSVGGNTEAFF. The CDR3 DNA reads TGTGCCTGGAGTGTTGGAGGGAACACTGAAGCTTTCTTT.

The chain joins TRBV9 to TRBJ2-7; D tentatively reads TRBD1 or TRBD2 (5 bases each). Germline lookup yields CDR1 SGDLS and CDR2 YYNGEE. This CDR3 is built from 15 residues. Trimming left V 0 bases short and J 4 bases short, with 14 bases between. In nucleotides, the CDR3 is TGTGCCAGCAGCGTAGGCCCAGGGAGTTTTTACGAGCAGTACTTC. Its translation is CASSVGPGSFYEQYF.

The CDR3 DNA reads as TGTGCCAGTAGTACCGGGGGACAGGTTAGCAATCAGCCCCAGCATTTT. Amino acid sequence: CASSTGGQVSNQPQHF. The rearrangement links TRBV19 to TRBJ1-5; 8 bases agree with TRBD1. Germline V CDR1 and CDR2: LNHDA, SQIVND (reference sequence). The CDR3 has 16 amino acids. J was trimmed by 0 bases and V by 4 bases; bases with no gene match: 5.

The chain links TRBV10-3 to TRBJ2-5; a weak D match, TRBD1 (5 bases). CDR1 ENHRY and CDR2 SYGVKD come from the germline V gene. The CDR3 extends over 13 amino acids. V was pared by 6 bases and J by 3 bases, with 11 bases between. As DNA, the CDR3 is TGTGCCATCAGGGGGCGTTCGGAAGAGACCCAGTACTTC. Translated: CAIRGRSEETQYF.

CDR3 sequence reads: CSVELGPLYEQYF. The CDR3 DNA follows: TGCAGCGTTGAACTTGGACCCCTCTACGAGCAGTACTTC. The V call is TRBV29-1, the J call TRBJ2-7, with D unclear. The germline V and J ends were trimmed by 2 bases and 3 bases, with 11 bases remaining between them. The germline gives CDR1 SQVTM, CDR2 ANQGSEA. This CDR3 comprises 13 residues.